This record concerns one TCR beta chain sequence. The target of this receptor is not known. It has no much larger one-base neighbor in the sample; base qualities were not kept. The sample contains more than one DNA sequence encoding this CDR3. The sample comes from a study of blood T cell repertoires in COVID-19 (dated by TCRdb to about 2020). Context from the whole study: Collaborator samples came from the United States, Italy and Spain and covered acute and convalescent phases of COVID-19. Subjects who had been exposed to COVID-19, were actively infected with it, or had recovered from it provided the deeply sampled blood TCRbeta repertoires that made up the dataset. The sample metadata nearly always contained a de-identified subject ID, COVID-19 status, age in years and sex. The material from the prospective study consisted of cDNA or gDNA derived from T cells, B-cell-depleted T cells, or PBMCs. HLA class I and class II types, where available, came from metadata supplied by the sample provider rather than from assay-based typing. The samples were drawn from two sources: the first 160 participants of the ongoing ImmuneRACE study, and 1,000 to 1,500 subjects contributed by 6 global collaborators. The repertoires were released in a freely available public database intended as a resource for research on the immune response to SARS-CoV-2. General study outcomes and caveats: The amount of clinical and demographic metadata varied by source and participant and was provided uncurated.

Collaborating institutions collected whole blood in K2EDTA tubes following their own protocols. For TCRbeta analysis, collaborators shipped samples as frozen whole blood, isolated PBMCs, or DNA extracted from either of those sample types. TCRbeta CDR3 regions were amplified from genomic DNA by means of the immunoSEQ Assay, a bias-controlled multiplex PCR. Processing in the source paper ran as follows. The number of nucleated cells in each sample was estimated by amplification of reference gene primers within the assay. To quantify the absolute abundance of each unique TCRbeta CDR3 rearrangement, sequence reads were collapsed and filtered. For each sample, productive Simpson clonality was calculated as the square root of Simpson's diversity index across productive rearrangements. TCRdb provides this immuneACCESS table in a form limited to in-frame rearrangements. Some clones are lacking; in checked studies, under half of them reflect an unresolved V gene, and why the rest are absent is not known. V and J calls and clone size follow that table, whereas D and trimming were derived from the DNA. The sample table holds about 64,000 clones, of which approximately 92% were seen once. Roughly 9.2% of the sample comes from the top ten.

The germline V gene yields SNHLY for CDR1 and FYNNEI for CDR2. From the cysteine through the phenylalanine, the CDR3 covers 15 amino acids. Only the CDR3 region is kept as DNA, spanning 45 bases read in frame from base 1. Trimming at the junction amounts to 2 bases on V and 0 bases on J, and the germline ends lie 11 bases apart. Specimen: peripheral blood. The sequence links TRBV2 to TRBJ2-7; the D gene is not confidently resolved. The source of this sequence is an elderly woman with active COVID-19. The base sequence is TGTGCCAGCAGTGAATGGGCCCTAAGCTCCTACGAGCAGTACTTC. It specifies CASSEWALSSYEQYF.